The 16 T cell receptor beta chains below were found in one sample sequenced in a study of beta chain features in type 1 diabetes. Expressed TCRB transcripts were sequenced after all isolated RNA was converted to cDNA. The data were produced by immunoSEQ multiplex PCR, yet TCRdb's version contains in-frame clones alone and is incomplete. The sample consists of under 250,000 clones, approximately 11% of them appearing once. Sequenced material: central memory CD4+ T cells from blood. The receptor set was obtained from a man younger than 35 in good health.

This clone was picked up a small number of times. The chain couples TRBV29-1 to TRBJ2-7; possibly TRBD1 for D (6 bases). The CDR3 covers 16 residues. Germline values: CDR1 SQVTM, CDR2 ANQGSEA. The V end lost 3 bases, the J end lost 0 bases, and 18 bases lay between the germline ends. The CDR3 DNA is TGCAGCGTTGACTTTTCGGGGCCAGGGGACTCCTACGAGCAGTACTTC. As protein: CSVDFSGPGDSYEQYF.

The chain has TRBV29-1 and TRBJ2-1; 8 nucleotides align to TRBD1. The CDR3 has 12 amino acids. V lost 3 bases, J lost 9 bases, and 4 bases stayed unmatched. The germline V gene encodes CDR1 SQVTM and CDR2 ANQGSEA. The CDR3 loop is CSVEPGGGEQFF. CDR3 nucleotide sequence: TGCAGCGTTGAGCCAGGGGGCGGTGAGCAGTTCTTC.

This clone was counted at least ten times. The chain employs TRBV7-3 and TRBJ2-3; D call uncertain. Trimming left V 2 bases short and J 2 bases short, with 8 bases between. The CDR3 length is 14 residues. CDR1 is SGHTA, CDR2 FQGTGA, per germline. This CDR3 reads CASSLGAATDTQYF. The CDR3 region has the DNA TGTGCCAGCAGCTTAGGCGCAGCCACAGATACGCAGTATTTT. Full variable domain (rest looked up from reference TRBV7-3 and TRBJ2-3): GAGVSQTPSNKVTEKGKYVELRCDPISGHTALYWYRQSLGQGPEFLIYFQGTGAADDSGLPNDRFFAVRPEGSVSTLKIQRTERGDSAVYLCASSLGAATDTQYFGPGTRLTVL.

This chain joins TRBV7-2 and TRBJ2-5, with 8 bases aligning to TRBD1. The J segment lost 8 bases and the V segment lost 2 bases, leaving 10 bases of the junction unmatched. Germline V gives CDR1 SGHTA, CDR2 FQGNSA. This CDR3 region has 15 residues. The CDR3 DNA follows: TGTGCCAGCAGCTTACGGACAGGGCCGAGTTATACCCAGTACTTC. Its translation is CASSLRTGPSYTQYF.

On this clone itself: A much more abundant neighbour one base away suggests this may be a read error. Additional DNA sequences in this sample encode the identical CDR3. The chain combines TRBV29-1 with TRBJ2-7; D tentatively reads TRBD1 or TRBD2 (6 bases each). The CDR3 covers 14 residues. The germline V gene encodes CDR1 SQVTM and CDR2 ANQGSEA. Trimming pared 6 bases from V and 2 bases from J, leaving 17 bases between. The CDR3 DNA is TGCAGCGTGGAGACGGGGGCACGGACCTACGAGCAGTACTTC. This gives the protein CSVETGARTYEQYF.

This chain uses TRBV10-3 with TRBJ2-7; TRBD2 matches at 10 bases. The CDR3 totals 13 residues. V lost 6 bases to trimming and J lost 4 bases; unmatched junction nucleotides: 3. CDR1 and CDR2 (germline): ENHRY, SYGVKD. CDR3 bases: TGTGCCATCAGGTCTAGCGGGAGTTACGAGCAGTACTTC. Translation: CAIRSSGSYEQYF.

This clone was seen more than once but under ten times. The CDR3 region is CASSDSGQGNEQFF. The CDR3 region has the DNA TGTGCCAGCAGTGATTCCGGGCAGGGCAATGAGCAGTTCTTC. The rearrangement uses TRBV6-1 and TRBJ2-1; maybe TRBD1 (5 bases). Germline CDR1 and CDR2: MNHNS and SASEGT. This CDR3 has 14 residues. The V gene lost 3 bases and the J gene lost 6 bases, with 12 bases spanning the gap.

This clone appeared a few times. This chain joins TRBV29-1 and TRBJ2-3; D uncertain. V lost 3 bases and J 1 base, leaving 8 bases between the germline ends. The germline gives CDR1 SQVTM, CDR2 ANQGSEA. The CDR3 has 13 amino acids. The CDR3 DNA is TGCAGCGTTGAGGCGGCGGGCACAGATACGCAGTATTTT. This codes for CSVEAAGTDTQYF.

This clone was seen only a few times. The chain links TRBV7-9 to TRBJ1-1; 9 bases map to TRBD1. CDR3 length: 15 residues. With 5 bases clipped from V and 0 bases from J, the junction kept 4 bases outside the gene matches. Germline values: CDR1 SEHNR, CDR2 FQNEAQ (reference sequence). The CDR3 here is CASSPGQGLNTEAFF. CDR3 DNA: TGTGCCAGCAGCCCTGGACAGGGGCTGAACACTGAAGCTTTCTTT.

This clone was detected only a few times. This CDR3 reads CASGPRQGLGNTIYF. The DNA of the CDR3 is TGTGCCAGCGGTCCCCGACAGGGACTGGGAAACACCATATATTTT. The chain joins TRBV6-6 to TRBJ1-3, with 7 bases identical to TRBD1. The germline V gene encodes CDR1 MNHNY and CDR2 SVGAGI (reference sequence). After removal of 8 bases from V and 4 bases from J, the junction contained 11 bases not matched to a gene. CDR3 length: 15 residues.

The rearrangement links TRBV5-4 to TRBJ2-3, with D uncertain. Germline assignment: CDR1 SGHNT and CDR2 YYREEE (reference sequence). This CDR3 has 14 amino acids. The V gene lost 5 bases and the J gene lost 1 base, with 11 bases spanning the gap. The CDR3 DNA sequence: TGTGCCAGCAGTTCTAGGGCCGGCACAGATACGCAGTATTTT. Translated, it gives CASSSRAGTDTQYF. Complete variable domain (other parts from reference TRBV5-4 and TRBJ2-3): ETGVTQSPTHLIKTRGQQVTLRCSSQSGHNTVSWYQQALGQGPQFIFQYYREEENGRGNFPPRFSGLQFPNYSSELNVNALELDDSALYLCASSSRAGTDTQYFGPGTRLTVL.

This clone was seen a few times. The rearrangement uses TRBV11-2 and TRBJ2-1, with D possibly TRBD2 on 5 matching bases. The CDR3 extends over 14 amino acids. V lost 5 bases and J 7 bases, leaving 15 bases between the germline ends. The germline V gene has CDR1 SGHAT and CDR2 FQNNGV. The CDR3 coding sequence is TGTGCCAGCAGCGAAGGGATCAGCGGTAATGAGCAGTTCTTC. It specifies CASSEGISGNEQFF.

The genes are TRBV30 and TRBJ2-3; D is uncertain. Germline values: CDR1 GTSNPN, CDR2 SVGIG (reference sequence). V was shortened by 1 base and J by 4 bases, with 9 bases between the two germline ends. This CDR3 region has 13 residues. The CDR3 is CAWSDGRPDTQYF. CDR3 sequence (DNA): TGTGCCTGGAGTGATGGCAGACCAGATACGCAGTATTTT.

V is TRBV5-1 and J is TRBJ2-3; weak D call: TRBD2 (6 bases). From germline, CDR1 is SGHRS and CDR2 YFSETQ. The germline V and J ends were trimmed by 7 bases and 4 bases, with 13 bases remaining between them. The CDR3 loop spans 13 amino acids. The CDR3 nucleotides read TGCGCCAGCGAGGAGGGAGCGGCAGATACGCAGTATTTT. Its translation is CASEEGAADTQYF.

This clone showed up just a few times. J is TRBJ1-4 and V is TRBV28; D ambiguous. The germline V and J ends were trimmed by 8 bases and 5 bases, with 6 bases remaining between them. The V gene's germline CDR1 is MDHEN and CDR2 SYDVKM. The CDR3 spans 11 residues. The CDR3 here is CASAGNEKLFF. For the CDR3, the DNA is TGTGCCAGCGCTGGCAATGAAAAACTGTTTTTT.

This clone has more than one count but fewer than ten. The chain employs TRBV19 and TRBJ1-3, with TRBD1 identical over 11 bases. V trimming: 4 bases; J trimming: 5 bases; junction bases outside the gene matches: 4. Germline CDR1 LNHDA, CDR2 SQIVND (reference sequence). CDR3 size: 15 residues. CDR3 protein: CASSTGTGGRNTIYF. Written as DNA, the CDR3 is TGTGCCAGTAGTACCGGGACAGGGGGAAGAAACACCATATATTTT.